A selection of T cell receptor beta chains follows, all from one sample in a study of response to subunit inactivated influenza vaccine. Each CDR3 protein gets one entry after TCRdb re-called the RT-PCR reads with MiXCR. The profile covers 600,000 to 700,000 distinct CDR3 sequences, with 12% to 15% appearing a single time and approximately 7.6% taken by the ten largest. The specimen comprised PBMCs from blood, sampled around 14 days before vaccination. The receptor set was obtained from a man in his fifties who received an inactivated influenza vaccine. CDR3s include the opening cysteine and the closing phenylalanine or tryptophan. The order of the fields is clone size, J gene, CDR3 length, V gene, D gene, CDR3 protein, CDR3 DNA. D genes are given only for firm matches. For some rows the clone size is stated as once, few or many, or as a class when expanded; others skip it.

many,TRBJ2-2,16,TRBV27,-,CASSLLSGGTTGELFF,TGTGCCAGCAGTTTACTTAGCGGAGGGACTACCGGGGAGCTGTTTTTT
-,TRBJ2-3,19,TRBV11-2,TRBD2,CASSYSGRERGLRADTQYF,TGTGCCAGCAGCTATTCGGGTCGAGAGCGGGGGCTTCGAGCAGATACGCAGTATTTT
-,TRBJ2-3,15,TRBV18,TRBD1,CASSSSGQGTDTQYF,TGTGCCAGCTCATCTTCAGGACAGGGCACAGATACGCAGTATTTT
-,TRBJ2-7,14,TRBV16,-,CASSPTTVSYEQYF,TGTGCCAGCAGCCCGACGACAGTCTCCTACGAGCAGTACTTC
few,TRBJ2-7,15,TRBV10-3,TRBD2,CAISESSGGLYEQYF,TGTGCCATCAGTGAGTCCTCGGGGGGGCTCTACGAGCAGTACTTC
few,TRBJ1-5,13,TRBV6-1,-,CASSEVAGQPQHF,TGTGCCAGCAGTGAAGTCGCGGGACAGCCCCAGCATTTT
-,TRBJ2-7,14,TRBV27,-,CASSGTPPGYEQYF,TGTGCCAGCAGCGGGACTCCCCCGGGCTACGAGCAGTACTTC
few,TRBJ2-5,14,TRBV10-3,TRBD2,CAIRTSGAQETQYF,TGTGCCATCAGGACTAGCGGAGCCCAAGAGACCCAGTACTTC
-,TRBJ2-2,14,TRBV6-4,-,CASSEFVNTGELFF,TGTGCCAGCAGTGAGTTCGTTAACACCGGGGAGCTGTTTTTT
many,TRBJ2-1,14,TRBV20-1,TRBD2,CSARGLAGAHEQFF,TGCAGTGCTAGAGGACTAGCGGGGGCCCATGAGCAGTTCTTC